This entry describes one T cell receptor beta chain. The target antigen is unknown. These data come from a study of response to subunit inactivated influenza vaccine. V was trimmed by 4 bases and J by 1 base, leaving 13 bases between them. The CDR3 is made up of 15 amino acids. The V gene's germline CDR1 is MNHNS and CDR2 SASEGT. General study results and limits: Each seasonal influenza vaccination, the authors suggested, recruits few new T cells.

TCRdb re-called the RT-PCR reads through MiXCR, storing one row per CDR3 protein. The sample has approximately 500,000 distinct CDR3 sequences, roughly a quarter seen once; the top ten hold 2.8%. Separately, the same data were catalogued under a study of T cells expressing NK-cell markers. That study adds: UMI-tagged 5'RACE template switching yielded the TCR beta cDNA. The sequencing cohort of eight donors included seven HCMV-seropositive individuals and one seronegative individual. NKG2C+ dominant clonotype frequencies in roughly six donors were 1.0-7.0% of CD8+ T cells. The CD3+CD56-NKG2C+ fraction of a handful of donors was also led by these clonotypes.

The receptor was derived from a man aged 50 or older who received an inactivated influenza vaccine. The sample was CD4+ T cells sorted from PBMCs, taken 11 to 12 days after vaccination. The rearrangement links TRBV6-1 to TRBJ2-5, with D perhaps matching TRBD1 or TRBD2 (6 bases each). In nucleotides, the CDR3 is TGTGCCAGCAGTGCCCTCGGGGGCTTCCAAGAGACCCAGTACTTC. As protein: CASSALGGFQETQYF.